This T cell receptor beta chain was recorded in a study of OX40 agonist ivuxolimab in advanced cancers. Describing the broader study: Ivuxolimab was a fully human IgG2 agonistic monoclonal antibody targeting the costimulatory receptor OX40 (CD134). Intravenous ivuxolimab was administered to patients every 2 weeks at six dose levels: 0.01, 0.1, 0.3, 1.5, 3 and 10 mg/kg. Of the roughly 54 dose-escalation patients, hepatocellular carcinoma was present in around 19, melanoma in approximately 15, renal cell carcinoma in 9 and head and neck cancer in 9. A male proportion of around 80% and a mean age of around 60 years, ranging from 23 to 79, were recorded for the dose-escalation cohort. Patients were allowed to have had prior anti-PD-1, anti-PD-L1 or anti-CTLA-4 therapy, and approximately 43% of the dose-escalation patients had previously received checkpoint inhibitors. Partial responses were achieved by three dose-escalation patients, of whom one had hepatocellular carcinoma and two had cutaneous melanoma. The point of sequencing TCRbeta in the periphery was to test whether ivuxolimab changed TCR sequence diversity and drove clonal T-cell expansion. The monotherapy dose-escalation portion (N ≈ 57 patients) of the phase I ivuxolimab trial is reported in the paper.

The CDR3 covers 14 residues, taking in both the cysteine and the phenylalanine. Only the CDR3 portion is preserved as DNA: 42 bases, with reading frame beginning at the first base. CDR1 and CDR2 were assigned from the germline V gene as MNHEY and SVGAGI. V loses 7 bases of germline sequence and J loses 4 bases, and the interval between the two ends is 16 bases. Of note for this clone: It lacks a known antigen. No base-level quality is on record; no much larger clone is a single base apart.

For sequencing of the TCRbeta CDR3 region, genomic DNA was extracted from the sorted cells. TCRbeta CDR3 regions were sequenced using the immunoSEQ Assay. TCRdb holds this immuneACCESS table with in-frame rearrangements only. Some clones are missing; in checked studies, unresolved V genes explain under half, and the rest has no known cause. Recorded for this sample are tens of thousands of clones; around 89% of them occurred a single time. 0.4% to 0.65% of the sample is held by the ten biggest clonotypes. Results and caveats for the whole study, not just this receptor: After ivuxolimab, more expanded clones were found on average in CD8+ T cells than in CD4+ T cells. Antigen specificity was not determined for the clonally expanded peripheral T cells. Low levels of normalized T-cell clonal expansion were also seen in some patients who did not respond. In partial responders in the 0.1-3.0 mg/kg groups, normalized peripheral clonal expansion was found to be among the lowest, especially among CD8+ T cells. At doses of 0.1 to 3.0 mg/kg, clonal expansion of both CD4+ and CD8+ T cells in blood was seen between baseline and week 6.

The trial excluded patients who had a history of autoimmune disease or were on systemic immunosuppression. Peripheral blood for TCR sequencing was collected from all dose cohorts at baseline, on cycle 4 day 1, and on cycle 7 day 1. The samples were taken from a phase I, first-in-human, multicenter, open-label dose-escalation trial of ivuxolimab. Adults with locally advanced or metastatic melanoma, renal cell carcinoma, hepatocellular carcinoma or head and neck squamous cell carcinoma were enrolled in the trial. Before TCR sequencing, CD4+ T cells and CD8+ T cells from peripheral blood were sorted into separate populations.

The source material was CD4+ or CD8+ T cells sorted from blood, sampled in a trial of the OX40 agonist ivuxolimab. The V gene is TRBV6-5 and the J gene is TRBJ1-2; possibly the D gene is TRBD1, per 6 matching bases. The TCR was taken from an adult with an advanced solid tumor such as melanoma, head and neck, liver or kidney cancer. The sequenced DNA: TGTGCCAGCACCCCGGGGGGCGCTGTCTATGGCTACACCTTC. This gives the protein CASTPGGAVYGYTF.